The rows below give T cell receptor beta chains drawn from one sample of a study of OX40 agonist ivuxolimab in advanced cancers. The data were produced by immunoSEQ multiplex PCR, yet TCRdb's version contains in-frame clones alone and is incomplete. The table shows tens of thousands of clones, with approximately 86% occurring only once. The sample in question was CD4+ or CD8+ T cells sorted from blood, obtained in a trial of the OX40 agonist ivuxolimab. The receptors derive from an adult with an advanced solid tumor such as melanoma, head and neck, liver or kidney cancer. Each CDR3 is given with its conserved first and last residue. The order of the fields is D gene, J gene, V gene, clone size, CDR3 protein, CDR3 DNA. D genes are given only for firm matches. Size values are once, few and many counts, or a class for expanded clones, and some rows have none.

. | TRBJ1-5 | TRBV7-2 | . | CASSLSPTHQPQHF | TGTGCCAGCAGCTTGTCCCCTACGCATCAGCCCCAGCATTTT
TRBD1 | TRBJ1-5 | TRBV30 | . | CAWSVRGQVANQPQHF | TGTGCCTGGAGTGTACGTGGACAGGTCGCCAATCAGCCCCAGCATTTT
. | TRBJ1-1 | TRBV4-3 | . | CASSQDPQGGMPSVAFF | TGCGCCAGCAGCCAAGATCCCCAGGGTGGGATGCCCTCGGTCGCTTTCTTT
. | TRBJ2-1 | TRBV11-1 | . | CASSYDWNEQFF | TGTGCCAGCAGCTACGACTGGAATGAGCAGTTCTTC
TRBD1 | TRBJ1-2 | TRBV28 | . | CASSLRTGRNGYTF | TGTGCCAGCAGTCTTCGGACAGGGAGGAATGGCTACACCTTC
. | TRBJ2-7 | TRBV6-1 | . | CASRPTTRSYEQYF | TGTGCCAGCAGGCCGACCACACGGTCCTACGAGCAGTACTTC
. | TRBJ2-3 | TRBV4-3 | . | CASSQTGAFTDTQYF | TGCGCCAGCAGCCAAACGGGGGCGTTCACAGATACGCAGTATTTT
. | TRBJ1-1 | TRBV18 | . | CASSPRDTIRTIEAFF | TGTGCCAGCTCACCTCGGGATACTATAAGGACTATCGAAGCTTTCTTT
. | TRBJ1-4 | TRBV14 | . | CASSQGWATNEKLFF | TGTGCCAGCAGCCAAGGATGGGCAACTAATGAAAAACTGTTTTTT
TRBD1 | TRBJ1-2 | TRBV13 | once | CASSPRTGPDGYTF | TGTGCCAGCAGTCCCCGGACAGGGCCGGATGGCTACACCTTC
TRBD2 | TRBJ2-1 | TRBV10-3 | . | CAISEQRGVNNEQFF | TGTGCCATCAGTGAGCAGCGGGGGGTGAACAATGAGCAGTTCTTC
. | TRBJ2-5 | TRBV10-3 | . | CAIGSSQETQYF | TGTGCCATCGGGAGTTCCCAAGAGACCCAGTACTTC
. | TRBJ1-5 | TRBV9 | once | CASSVEGYNQPQHF | TGTGCCAGCAGCGTAGAGGGTTACAATCAGCCCCAGCATTTT
. | TRBJ2-3 | TRBV6-1 | . | CASKTFLGGTDTQYF | TGTGCCAGCAAAACCTTTCTCGGTGGCACAGATACGCAGTATTTT
TRBD2 | TRBJ2-3 | TRBV5-4 | . | CASSAAGTSGMGTDTQYF | TGTGCCAGCAGCGCCGCCGGGACTAGCGGGATGGGCACAGATACGCAGTATTTT
. | TRBJ2-7 | TRBV7-3 | . | CASSTDTGTREQYF | TGTGCCAGCAGCACAGATACAGGGACTCGCGAGCAGTACTTC
. | TRBJ1-3 | TRBV5-6 | few | CASSLANGNTIYF | TGTGCCAGCAGCTTGGCCAATGGAAACACCATATATTTT
TRBD2 | TRBJ2-1 | TRBV7-9 | . | CASSLGGSGAGEFF | TGTGCCAGCAGCTTAGGAGGTAGCGGGGCCGGGGAGTTCTTC
. | TRBJ2-3 | TRBV5-1 | . | CASSLAVKITDTQYF | TGCGCCAGCAGCTTGGCCGTGAAGATCACAGATACGCAGTATTTT
TRBD2 | TRBJ2-7 | TRBV7-9 | . | CASSRTSGYEQYF | TGTGCCAGCAGTAGGACTAGCGGCTACGAGCAGTACTTC
. | TRBJ2-7 | TRBV12-5 | . | CASGLIPALHEQYF | TGTGCTAGTGGTTTGATCCCCGCCCTCCACGAGCAGTACTTC
TRBD1 | TRBJ2-1 | TRBV7-8 | . | CASSLATGNEQFF | TGTGCCAGCAGCTTAGCGACAGGGAATGAGCAGTTCTTC
. | TRBJ1-2 | TRBV5-1 | . | CASSLGQLYGYTF | TGCGCCAGCAGCTTAGGCCAACTATATGGCTACACCTTC
TRBD1 | TRBJ2-2 | TRBV15 | . | CATSTAGQGLTGELFF | TGTGCCACCAGCACAGCGGGACAGGGACTCACCGGGGAGCTGTTTTTT
. | TRBJ1-1 | TRBV9 | . | CASSVSQGGTEAFF | TGTGCCAGCAGCGTATCCCAGGGAGGCACTGAAGCTTTCTTT
. | TRBJ1-4 | TRBV7-8 | . | CASSPRLFGEKLFF | TGTGCCAGCAGCCCCCGACTCTTCGGGGAAAAACTGTTTTTT
. | TRBJ2-7 | TRBV6-5 | . | CASRKQSGEQYF | TGTGCCAGCAGGAAACAGTCCGGGGAGCAGTACTTC
. | TRBJ2-3 | TRBV15 | . | CATSTAKLYTDTQYF | TGTGCCACCAGCACGGCCAAACTATACACAGATACGCAGTATTTT
TRBD2 | TRBJ2-2 | TRBV11-2 | . | CASSLSLTGLAGTGELFF | TGTGCCAGCAGCTTATCCCTGACCGGACTAGCGGGCACCGGGGAGCTGTTTTTT
. | TRBJ2-1 | TRBV11-2 | . | CASSPLRRPNEQFF | TGTGCCAGCAGCCCTCTACGGAGGCCAAATGAGCAGTTCTTC
. | TRBJ1-1 | TRBV7-3 | few | CASSLGGRNTEAFF | TGTGCCAGCAGCTTAGGAGGGAGGAACACTGAAGCTTTCTTT
TRBD1 | TRBJ1-1 | TRBV19 | . | CASSRTGGWTEAFF | TGTGCCAGTAGTAGGACAGGGGGCTGGACTGAAGCTTTCTTT
TRBD1 | TRBJ2-7 | TRBV5-6 | . | CASSYRRQGYEQYF | TGTGCCAGCAGCTACCGACGACAGGGTTACGAGCAGTACTTC
. | TRBJ2-3 | TRBV9 | . | CASRPGSGRVGDTQYF | TGTGCCAGCAGGCCAGGTTCGGGCAGGGTAGGGGATACGCAGTATTTT
. | TRBJ2-7 | TRBV4-1 | . | CASSQAASTYEQYF | TGCGCCAGCAGCCAAGCCGCCTCGACCTACGAGCAGTACTTC
. | TRBJ1-6 | TRBV5-5 | . | CASSLGGQRSPLHF | TGTGCCAGCAGCTTGGGAGGCCAGCGATCACCCCTCCACTTT